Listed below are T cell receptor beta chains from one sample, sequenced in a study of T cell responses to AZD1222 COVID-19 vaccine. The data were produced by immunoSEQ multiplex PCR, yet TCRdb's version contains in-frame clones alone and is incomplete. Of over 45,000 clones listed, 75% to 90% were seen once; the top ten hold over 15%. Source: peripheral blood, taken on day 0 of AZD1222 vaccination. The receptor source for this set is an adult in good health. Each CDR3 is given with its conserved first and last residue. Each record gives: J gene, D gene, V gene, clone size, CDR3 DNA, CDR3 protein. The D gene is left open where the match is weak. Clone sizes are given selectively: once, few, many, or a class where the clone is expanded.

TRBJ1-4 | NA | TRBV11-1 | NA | TGTGCCAGCAGCTTTAATCCACAAGGGAGTAATGAAAAACTGTTTTTT | CASSFNPQGSNEKLFF
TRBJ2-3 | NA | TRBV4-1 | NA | TGCGCCAGCAGCCATGCCAAGGGTAGTTGGACACACCTAGGCACAGATACGCAGTATTTT | CASSHAKGSWTHLGTDTQYF
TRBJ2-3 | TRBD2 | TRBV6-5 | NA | TGTGCCAGCGGGAGGGGAGTTGATGCAGATACGCAGTATTTT | CASGRGVDADTQYF
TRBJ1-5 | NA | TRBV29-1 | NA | TGCAGCATACAGGGAAGACCGGATCAGCCCCAGCATTTT | CSIQGRPDQPQHF
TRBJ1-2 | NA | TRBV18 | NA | TGTGCCAGCTCACCGACAGCTAATAACTATGGCTACACCTTC | CASSPTANNYGYTF
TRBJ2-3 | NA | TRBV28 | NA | TGTGCCAGCAGTGGGCACGGACAGAGCACAGATACGCAGTATTTT | CASSGHGQSTDTQYF
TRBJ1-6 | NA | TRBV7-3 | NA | TGTGCCAGCAGCTTAGGGGCGTATTCACCCCTCCACTTT | CASSLGAYSPLHF
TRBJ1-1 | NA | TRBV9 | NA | TGTGCCAGCAGCCACCCCCAGGGACGGCCGAACACTGAAGCTTTCTTT | CASSHPQGRPNTEAFF
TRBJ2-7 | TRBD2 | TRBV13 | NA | TGTGCCAGCAGCTTGGGTGGGGGACTAGCCTCCTACGAGCAGTACTTC | CASSLGGGLASYEQYF
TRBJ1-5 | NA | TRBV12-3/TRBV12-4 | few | TGTGCCAGCAGTCTGACAGTGGATCAGCCCCAGCATTTT | CASSLTVDQPQHF
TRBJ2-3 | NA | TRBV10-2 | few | TGCGCCAGCAGTGATGGGTCGGATACGCAGTATTTT | CASSDGSDTQYF